Each of the 14 T cell receptor beta chains below was sequenced from the same sample in a study of beta chain features in type 1 diabetes. Reverse transcribing all isolated RNA meant expressed TCRB transcripts were sequenced. Method: immunoSEQ multiplex PCR; TCRdb's copy keeps in-frame clones and lacks some. The sample carries about half a million clones, about 10% recorded once. Sequencing was carried out using naive CD4+ T cells from blood. The receptor source for this set is a woman under 30 in good health.

The CDR3 region is CASSLGTGLEAFF. The CDR3, as DNA: TGTGCCAGCAGCCTCGGGACAGGCCTTGAAGCTTTCTTT. V is TRBV7-9 and J is TRBJ1-1; 8 bases are a match to TRBD1. V shed 5 bases and J 7 bases; nucleotides not matched to a gene: 6. The germline gives CDR1 SEHNR, CDR2 FQNEAQ (reference sequence). The CDR3 length is 13 residues. Based on the CDR3 plus reference TRBV7-9 and TRBJ1-1, the full variable domain is DTGVSQNPRHKITKRGQNVTFRCDPISEHNRLYWYRQTLGQGPEFLTYFQNEAQLEKSRLLSDRFSAERPKGSFSTLEIQRTEQGDSAMYLCASSLGTGLEAFFGQGTRLTVV.

In this sample, this clone turned up a few times. The chain links TRBV14 to TRBJ2-5; unclear D gene. Germline lookup yields CDR1 SGHDN and CDR2 FVKESK. Between the trimmed V and J ends, which lost 5 bases and 0 bases, there was a span of 16 bases. The CDR3 contains 16 residues. In DNA, the CDR3 is TGTGCCAGCAGCACGGTGGGCGGTGGGTACCAAGAGACCCAGTACTTC. The encoded protein is CASSTVGGGYQETQYF.

V and J are TRBV29-1 and TRBJ1-2; a possible D gene is TRBD1 (5 bases). V was clipped by 1 base and J by 6 bases, with 12 bases between them. The germline gives CDR1 SQVTM, CDR2 ANQGSEA. The CDR3 spans 13 residues. This CDR3 is CSVEVAGRDGYTF. Written as DNA, the CDR3 is TGCAGCGTTGAAGTTGCAGGGAGGGATGGCTACACCTTC.

This clone was observed once. This chain connects TRBV18 to TRBJ2-1; D unresolved. Trimming shortened V by 3 bases and J by 10 bases, and 7 bases separated the two germline ends. This CDR3 has 11 amino acids. CDR1 KGHSH and CDR2 LQKENI come from the germline V gene. CDR3 in amino acids: CASSPVTEQFF. CDR3 bases: TGTGCCAGCTCACCTGTCACAGAGCAGTTCTTC.

Details on this clone: Other DNA variants within this sample encode the same CDR3. The chain joins TRBV20-1 to TRBJ2-1; no reliable D call. Trimming removed 5 bases from V and 7 bases from J, with 9 bases in between. The CDR3 is 11 residues long. The germline CDR1 and CDR2 sequences are DFQATT and SNEGSKA (reference sequence). The CDR3 sequence is CSASRGNEQFF. In DNA, the CDR3 is TGCAGTGCTTCGAGAGGAAATGAGCAGTTCTTC.

In its sample, this clone was seen a few times. As DNA, the CDR3 is TGCGCCAGCAGCCGGCCAGGGGGCTCGAACACTGAAGCTTTCTTT. Encoded protein: CASSRPGGSNTEAFF. The rearrangement links TRBV5-1 to TRBJ1-1, with TRBD1 matching 8 bases. The CDR3 is made up of 15 amino acids. Germline V gene data show CDR1 as SGHRS and CDR2 as YFSETQ. J was trimmed by 1 base and V by 4 bases; bases with no gene match: 6.

This clone was recorded a few times. V gene TRBV5-4 combines with J gene TRBJ2-5, with 8 bases that match TRBD2. The ends lost 3 bases at V and 3 bases at J; junction bases unmatched: 13. CDR1 is SGHNT, CDR2 YYREEE, per germline (reference sequence). The CDR3 has 17 residues. The CDR3 protein is CASSSQQRLLAEETQYF. DNA of the CDR3: TGTGCCAGCAGCTCCCAGCAGAGACTACTAGCGGAAGAGACCCAGTACTTC.

This rearrangement joins TRBV6-6 to TRBJ1-5, with D unclear. The CDR3 runs to 12 residues. Germline CDR1 is MNHNY and CDR2 is SVGAGI (reference sequence). Trimming cost V 8 bases and J 0 bases, with 5 bases left between them. CDR3 nucleotide sequence: TGTGCCAGCGCGACTAGCAATCAGCCCCAGCATTTT. It encodes CASATSNQPQHF.

The V gene is TRBV28, the J gene TRBJ2-4; 7 bases are shared with TRBD1. The ends lost 8 bases at V and 7 bases at J; junction bases unmatched: 8. Germline CDR1 MDHEN, CDR2 SYDVKM. The CDR3 runs to 13 residues. CDR3 DNA sequence: TGTGCCAGCGGCGAGGGGGCTGGGAACATTCAGTACTTC. This encodes CASGEGAGNIQYF.

V is TRBV9 and J is TRBJ2-3; 8 nucleotides match TRBD2. The CDR3 covers 14 residues. The J segment lost 6 bases and the V segment lost 7 bases, leaving 10 bases of the junction unmatched. Germline CDR1 is SGDLS and CDR2 is YYNGEE. In DNA form, the CDR3 reads TGTGCCAGCGGGCCGGGACTAGGCTTGGATACGCAGTATTTT. As protein: CASGPGLGLDTQYF.

This clone was seen more than once but under ten times. The gene calls are TRBV7-3 and TRBJ2-1; D unresolved. The V gene's germline CDR1 is SGHTA and CDR2 FQGTGA. The V end was cut by 3 bases, the J end by 0 bases, with 9 bases between. This CDR3 is 15 amino acids long. This CDR3 is CASSFDKSSYNEQFF. In nucleotides, the CDR3 is TGTGCCAGCAGCTTCGACAAGAGCTCCTACAATGAGCAGTTCTTC. Combining the CDR3 with reference TRBV7-3 and TRBJ2-1 gives the whole variable domain GAGVSQTPSNKVTEKGKYVELRCDPISGHTALYWYRQSLGQGPEFLIYFQGTGAADDSGLPNDRFFAVRPEGSVSTLKIQRTERGDSAVYLCASSFDKSSYNEQFFGPGTRLTVL.

This clone has just a few counts. V usage is TRBV4-3 and J usage is TRBJ2-1; 7 positions match TRBD1. There are 17 residues in the CDR3. The junction had 9 bases not matched to a gene; V was cut back by 0 bases and J by 4 bases. Germline V gene lookup returns CDR1 LGHNA and CDR2 YSLEER. In DNA, the CDR3 is TGCGCCAGCAGCCAAGATCCCGAGACAGGGCTGTACAATGAGCAGTTCTTC. This gives the protein CASSQDPETGLYNEQFF.

V and J are TRBV5-8 and TRBJ2-4, with D possibly TRBD1 on 6 matching bases. Germline assignment: CDR1 SGHTS and CDR2 YDEGEE. V gave up 4 bases and J gave up 0 bases, with 11 bases separating them. This CDR3 contains 15 residues. The CDR3 is CASSAGQLAKNIQYF. The CDR3 nucleotides are TGTGCCAGCAGCGCTGGACAGCTAGCCAAAAACATTCAGTACTTC. The full variable domain, rest sourced from reference TRBV5-8 and TRBJ2-4, is EAGVTQSPTHLIKTRGQQATLRCSPISGHTSVYWYQQALGLGLQFLLWYDEGEERNRGNFPPRFSGRQFPNYSSELNVNALELEDSALYLCASSAGQLAKNIQYFGAGTRLSVL.

The sample holds a few counts of this clone. The V and J genes are TRBV9 and TRBJ2-6; either TRBD1 or TRBD2 may supply D (6 bases each). Germline-derived CDR1 and CDR2 are SGDLS and YYNGEE. Trimming stripped 3 bases from V and 0 bases from J, with 13 bases between. CDR3 length: 17 amino acids. The CDR3 bases are TGTGCCAGCAGCGACGGGGGCGCCGTCTCTGGGGCCAACGTCCTGACTTTC. It encodes CASSDGGAVSGANVLTF.